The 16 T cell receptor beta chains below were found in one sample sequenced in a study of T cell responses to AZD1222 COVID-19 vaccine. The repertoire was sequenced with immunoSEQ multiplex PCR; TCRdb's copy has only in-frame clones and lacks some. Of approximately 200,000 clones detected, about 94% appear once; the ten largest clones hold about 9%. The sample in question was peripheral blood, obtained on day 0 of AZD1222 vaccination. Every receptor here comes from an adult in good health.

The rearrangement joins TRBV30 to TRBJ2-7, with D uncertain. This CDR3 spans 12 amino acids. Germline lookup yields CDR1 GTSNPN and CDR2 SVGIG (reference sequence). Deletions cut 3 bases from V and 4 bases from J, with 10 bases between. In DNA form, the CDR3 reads TGTGCCTGGAGCGAGATGATGTACGAGCAGTACTTC. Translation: CAWSEMMYEQYF.

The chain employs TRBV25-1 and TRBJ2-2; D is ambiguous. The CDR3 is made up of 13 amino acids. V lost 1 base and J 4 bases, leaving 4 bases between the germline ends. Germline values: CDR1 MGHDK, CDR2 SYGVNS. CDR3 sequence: CASSEFGTGELFF. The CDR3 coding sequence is TGTGCCAGCAGTGAATTTGGCACCGGGGAGCTGTTTTTT.

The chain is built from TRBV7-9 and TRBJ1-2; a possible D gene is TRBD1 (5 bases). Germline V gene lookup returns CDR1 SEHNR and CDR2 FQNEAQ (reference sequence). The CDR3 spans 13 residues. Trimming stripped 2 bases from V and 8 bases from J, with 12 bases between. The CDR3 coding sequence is TGTGCCAGCAGCTTAACTCTCAGGGTCGGCTACACCTTC. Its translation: CASSLTLRVGYTF.

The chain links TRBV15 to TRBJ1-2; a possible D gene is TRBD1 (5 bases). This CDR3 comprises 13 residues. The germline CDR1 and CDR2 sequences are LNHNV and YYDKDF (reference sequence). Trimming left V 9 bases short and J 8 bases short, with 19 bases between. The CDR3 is CATRGSLSDGYTF. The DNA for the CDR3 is TGTGCCACTCGGGGCAGTCTCTCAGACGGCTACACCTTC.

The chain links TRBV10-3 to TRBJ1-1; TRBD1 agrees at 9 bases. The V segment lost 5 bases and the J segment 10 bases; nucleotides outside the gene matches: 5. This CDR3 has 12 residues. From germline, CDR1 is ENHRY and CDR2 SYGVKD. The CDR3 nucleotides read TGTGCCATCAGTTTACCGGGACAGGGAGCTTTCTTT. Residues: CAISLPGQGAFF.

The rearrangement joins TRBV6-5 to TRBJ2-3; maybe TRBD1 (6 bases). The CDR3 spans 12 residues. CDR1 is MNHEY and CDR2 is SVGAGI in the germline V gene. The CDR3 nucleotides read TGTGGTTCGGGACACAACACAGATACGCAGTATTTT. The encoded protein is CGSGHNTDTQYF.

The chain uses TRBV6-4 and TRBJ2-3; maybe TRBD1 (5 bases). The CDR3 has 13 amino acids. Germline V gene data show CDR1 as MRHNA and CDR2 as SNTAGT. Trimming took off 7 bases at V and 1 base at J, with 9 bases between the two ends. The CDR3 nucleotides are TGTGCCAGCATTGGGGCCTGCACAGATACGCAGTATTTT. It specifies CASIGACTDTQYF.

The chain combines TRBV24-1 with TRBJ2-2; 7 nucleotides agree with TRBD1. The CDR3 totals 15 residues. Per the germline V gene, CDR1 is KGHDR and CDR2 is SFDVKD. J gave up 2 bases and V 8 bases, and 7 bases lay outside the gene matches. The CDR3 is CATKSTGANTGELFF. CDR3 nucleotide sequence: TGTGCCACCAAGAGTACAGGGGCTAACACCGGGGAGCTGTTTTTT.

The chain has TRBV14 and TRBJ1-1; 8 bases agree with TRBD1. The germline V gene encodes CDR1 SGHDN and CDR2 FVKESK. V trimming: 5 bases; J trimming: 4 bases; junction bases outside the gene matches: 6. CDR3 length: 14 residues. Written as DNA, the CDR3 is TGTGCCAGCAGCGCTGGACAGGGAATCACTGAAGCTTTCTTT. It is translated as CASSAGQGITEAFF.

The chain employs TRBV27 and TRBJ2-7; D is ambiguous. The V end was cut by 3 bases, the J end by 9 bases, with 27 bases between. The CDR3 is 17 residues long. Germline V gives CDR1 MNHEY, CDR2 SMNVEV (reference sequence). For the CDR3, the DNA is TGTGCCAGCAGTTTTTATCCTCCTCGACCGCCTATTGGCGGGCAGTACTTC. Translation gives CASSFYPPRPPIGGQYF.

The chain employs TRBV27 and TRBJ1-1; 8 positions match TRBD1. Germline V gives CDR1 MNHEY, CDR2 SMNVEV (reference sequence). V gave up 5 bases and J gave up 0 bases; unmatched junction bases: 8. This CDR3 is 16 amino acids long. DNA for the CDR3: TGTGCCAGCAGTCGGCAGGGGGCCGATGTGAACACTGAAGCTTTCTTT. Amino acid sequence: CASSRQGADVNTEAFF.

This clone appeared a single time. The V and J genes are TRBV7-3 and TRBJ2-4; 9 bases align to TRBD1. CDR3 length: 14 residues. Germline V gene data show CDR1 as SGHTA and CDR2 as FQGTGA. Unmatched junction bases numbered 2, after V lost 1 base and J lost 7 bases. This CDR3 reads CASSLSGTGNIQYF. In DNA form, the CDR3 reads TGTGCCAGCAGCTTAAGTGGGACAGGGAACATTCAGTACTTC.

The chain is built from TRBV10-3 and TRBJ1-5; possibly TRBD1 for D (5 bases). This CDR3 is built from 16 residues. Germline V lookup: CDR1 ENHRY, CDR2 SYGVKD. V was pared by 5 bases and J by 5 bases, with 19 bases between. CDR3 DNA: TGTGCCATCAGTCAGAACGATCCAGGGACCCATCAGCCCCAGCATTTT. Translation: CAISQNDPGTHQPQHF.

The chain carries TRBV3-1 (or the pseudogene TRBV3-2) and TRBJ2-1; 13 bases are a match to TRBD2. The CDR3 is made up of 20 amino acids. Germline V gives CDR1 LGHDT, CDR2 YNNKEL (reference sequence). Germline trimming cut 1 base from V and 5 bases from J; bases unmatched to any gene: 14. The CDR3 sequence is CASSQVYGLAGDDDHNEQFF. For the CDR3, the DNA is TGTGCCAGCAGCCAAGTCTACGGACTAGCGGGAGATGACGACCACAATGAGCAGTTCTTC.

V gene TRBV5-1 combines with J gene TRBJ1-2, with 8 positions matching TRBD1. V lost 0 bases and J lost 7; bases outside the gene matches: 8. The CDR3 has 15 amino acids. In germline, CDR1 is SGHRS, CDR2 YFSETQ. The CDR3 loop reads CASSLVLGTGSGYTF. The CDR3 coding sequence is TGCGCCAGCAGCTTGGTTTTGGGGACAGGCAGTGGCTACACCTTC.

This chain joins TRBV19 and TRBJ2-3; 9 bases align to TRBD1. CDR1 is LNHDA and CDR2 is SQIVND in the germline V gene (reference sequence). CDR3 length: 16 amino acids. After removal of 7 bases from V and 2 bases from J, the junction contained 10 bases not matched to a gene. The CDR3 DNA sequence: TGTGCCAGTAACTACTCGACAGGGGGGTCCACAGATACGCAGTATTTT. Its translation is CASNYSTGGSTDTQYF.